Sequencing of this TCR beta chain was carried out in a study of T cells after yellow fever vaccination. The overall study: SMART-Seq v4 Ultra Low Input prepared the low-cell-number fractions.

Researchers made TCR cDNA using 5'RACE template switching, and this step added a universal primer site and UMIs. TCRdb processed the 5' RACE reads anew with MiXCR; each CDR3 protein has one entry. The repertoire holds 300,000 to 400,000 distinct CDR3 sequences, 8.7% seen once, with more than 15% in the top ten. CDR3 size: 15 residues. Germline V gives CDR1 SGHTA, CDR2 FQGTGA. Trimming pared 3 bases from V and 3 bases from J, leaving 14 bases between. Study-level findings and limits: A minor fraction of clonotypes spanned both CD4 and CD8 compartments. Abundant clonotypes from the bulk population could have been carried over as contaminants into FACS-sorted repertoires.

Concerning this clonotype: What it binds is not known.

The TCR originated in a man between 18 and 29 years old who received the YFV17D yellow fever vaccine. This chain links TRBV7-3 with TRBJ2-5; D tentatively fits TRBD1 or TRBD2 (5 bases each). This sample comprised PBMCs, obtained on the day of the first yellow fever vaccination. For the CDR3, the DNA is TGTGCCAGCAGCTTGGGGACCCAGGAGGAAGAGACCCAGTACTTC. It is translated as CASSLGTQEEETQYF.